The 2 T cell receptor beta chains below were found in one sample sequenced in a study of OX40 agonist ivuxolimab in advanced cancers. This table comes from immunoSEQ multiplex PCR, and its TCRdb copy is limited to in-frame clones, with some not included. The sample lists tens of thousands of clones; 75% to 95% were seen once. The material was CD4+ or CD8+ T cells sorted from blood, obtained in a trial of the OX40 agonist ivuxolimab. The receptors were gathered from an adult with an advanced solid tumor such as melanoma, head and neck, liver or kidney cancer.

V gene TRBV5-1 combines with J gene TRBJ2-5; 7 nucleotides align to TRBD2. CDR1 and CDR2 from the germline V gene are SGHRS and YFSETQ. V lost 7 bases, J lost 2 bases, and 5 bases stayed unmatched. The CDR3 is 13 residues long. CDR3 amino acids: CASRGGGQETQYF. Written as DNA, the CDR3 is TGCGCCAGCCGCGGCGGGGGACAAGAGACCCAGTACTTC.

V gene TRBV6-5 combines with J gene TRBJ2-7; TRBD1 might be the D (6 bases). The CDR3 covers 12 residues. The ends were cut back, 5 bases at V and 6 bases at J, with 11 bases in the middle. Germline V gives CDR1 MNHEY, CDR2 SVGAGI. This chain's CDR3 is CASSRGQPEQYF. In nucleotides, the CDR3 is TGTGCCAGCAGTCGGGGACAACCCGAGCAGTACTTC.